The rows below give T cell receptor beta chains drawn from one sample of a study of T-cell memory formation after mild COVID-19. TCRdb recomputed calls from the 5' RACE reads with MiXCR, one row per CDR3 protein. The sample carries around 100,000 distinct CDR3 sequences, about a fifth recorded once. The sample was PBMCs or a T cell subset sorted from them (not recorded which). The source of these receptors is a man younger than 35 who had mild COVID-19 (a few samples of this study predate the infection). Cell type and time point are not known. Both conserved end residues are part of each CDR3. A D gene is named only where the DNA matches it firmly. Clone size is not always given. Where it is, it says once, few, many or a class for expanded clones.

clone_size	d_call	v_call	j_call	cdr3_nt	cdr3_aa
.	TRBD1	TRBV7-8	TRBJ1-3	TGTGCCAGCAGCTCGGACAGGGCGCTCGAAAACACCATATATTTT	CASSSDRALENTIYF
few	.	TRBV5-1	TRBJ2-2	TGCGCCAGCAGCCTCCTTTGGTCCAACGGGGAGCTGTTTTTT	CASSLLWSNGELFF
.	TRBD1	TRBV5-1	TRBJ2-5	TGCGCCAGCAGCTTGGACAGGGGGTGGCAAGAGACCCAGTACTTC	CASSLDRGWQETQYF
.	.	TRBV13	TRBJ2-3	TGTGCCAGCAGCTTAGTCGGCAGGGCTCCCGATACGCAGTATTTT	CASSLVGRAPDTQYF
few	.	TRBV2	TRBJ2-3	TGTGCCAGCAGCGCGGGACAGCTATCGGGCACAGATACGCAGTATTTT	CASSAGQLSGTDTQYF
.	.	TRBV7-9	TRBJ2-2	TGTGCCAGCAGCCCGCTGACCCAGGGAACCGGGGAGCTGTTTTTT	CASSPLTQGTGELFF
.	.	TRBV11-2	TRBJ2-7	TGTGCCAGCACCGCGACAGCTTCCTTCTCCTACGAGCAGTACTTC	CASTATASFSYEQYF
few	.	TRBV29-1	TRBJ2-1	TGCAGCGTTTTCATCGACGGGGGTGAGCAGTTCTTC	CSVFIDGGEQFF
many	.	TRBV5-5	TRBJ2-7	TGTGCCAGCAGCACGTGGACGGTTCTTGCCTACGAGCAGTACTTC	CASSTWTVLAYEQYF
.	.	TRBV12-5	TRBJ2-6	TGTGCTAGTGGCCCTACAGTGACTGGGGCCAACGTCCTGACTTTC	CASGPTVTGANVLTF
.	.	TRBV6-5	TRBJ2-7	TGTGCCAGCAGTTACTCGGGGCTATCCTACGAGCAGTACTTC	CASSYSGLSYEQYF
.	TRBD2	TRBV9	TRBJ2-3	TGTGCCAGCAGCGCAGGACTAGCGGGGGCAGATACGCAGTATTTT	CASSAGLAGADTQYF
.	.	TRBV12-3/TRBV12-4	TRBJ2-2	TGTGCCAGCAGTGACCAAACGGGCACCGGGGAGCTGTTTTTT	CASSDQTGTGELFF
.	TRBD1	TRBV7-9	TRBJ1-5	TGTGCCAGCAGCCCGACAGGGGCCAATCAGCCCCAGCATTTT	CASSPTGANQPQHF
.	.	TRBV30	TRBJ1-1	TGTGCCTGGAGTGTACTAAGAGCAGGGGACACTGAAGCTTTCTTT	CAWSVLRAGDTEAFF
.	.	TRBV15	TRBJ1-4	TGTGCCACCAGCAAGGCCAGGCCTAATGAAAAACTGTTTTTT	CATSKARPNEKLFF
few	TRBD2	TRBV9	TRBJ2-1	TGTGCCAGCAGCGCGACGTCCCGGGGGGGCCTCTTGCATGAGCAGTTCTTC	CASSATSRGGLLHEQFF
few	.	TRBV5-6	TRBJ2-4	TGTGCCAGCAGCTTGGGAACGCGGCTAGCCAAAAACATTCAGTACTTC	CASSLGTRLAKNIQYF
.	.	TRBV7-6	TRBJ2-2	TGTGCCAGCAGCTTATCTGGGCCTTACACCGGGGAGCTGTTTTTT	CASSLSGPYTGELFF
medium-sized	TRBD2	TRBV28	TRBJ2-1	TGTGCCAGCAGTTTCGGGGGGGTGTACAATGAGCAGTTCTTC	CASSFGGVYNEQFF
.	.	TRBV7-9	TRBJ2-1	TGTGCCAGCAGCGGACCGGGACCAGAGCAGTTCTTC	CASSGPGPEQFF
few	.	TRBV20-1	TRBJ2-7	TGCAGTGCTAGAGGGCAGCTAGACTACGAGCAGTACTTC	CSARGQLDYEQYF
.	.	TRBV5-1	TRBJ1-3	TGCGCTAGCAGCTTGGGACATCTCTCTGGAAACACCATATATTTT	CASSLGHLSGNTIYF
few	.	TRBV7-9	TRBJ1-1	TGTGCCAGCAGCAAACCCCTCGGGGGATGGACTGAAGCTTTCTTT	CASSKPLGGWTEAFF
few	.	TRBV24-1	TRBJ2-1	TGTGCCACCAGTGACCAGGAATTCTACAATGAGCAGTTCTTC	CATSDQEFYNEQFF
.	.	TRBV7-3	TRBJ2-2	TGTGCCAGCAGCACTCTAGACAGCACCGGGGAGCTGTTTTTT	CASSTLDSTGELFF
few	.	TRBV27	TRBJ1-1	TGTGCCAGCAGTTTTGGGGTTCCGAACACTGAAGCTTTCTTT	CASSFGVPNTEAFF
.	.	TRBV4-1	TRBJ1-1	TGCGCCAGCAGCCTAATAAATCTCACACCAAGGGACACTGAAGCTTTCTTT	CASSLINLTPRDTEAFF
.	.	TRBV7-9	TRBJ2-7	TGTGCCAGCAGCTTACTACAGAAGCAGCACTTC	CASSLLQKQHF
few	.	TRBV29-1	TRBJ2-1	TGCAGCGTTGAGAAGAAAGACAATGAGCAGTTCTTC	CSVEKKDNEQFF
few	.	TRBV12-3/TRBV12-4	TRBJ2-7	TGTGCCAGCAGTTTACCGTACCACGAGCAGTACTTC	CASSLPYHEQYF
few	.	TRBV6-6	TRBJ2-7	TGTGCCAGCAGTTATTCCGGCGAGTGTTACTTC	CASSYSGECYF
few	.	TRBV4-3	TRBJ2-2	TGCGCCAGCAGCCAAGACGGGCACCCGAACACCGGGGAGCTGTTTTTT	CASSQDGHPNTGELFF
.	TRBD1	TRBV7-9	TRBJ2-7	TGTGCCAGCAGCTTAGTTTCTACAGGGGGAGAGTGGGACGAGCAGTACTTC	CASSLVSTGGEWDEQYF
few	TRBD1	TRBV15	TRBJ2-5	TGTGCCACCAGCGGACAGGGGTCAGGAGAGACCCAGTACTTC	CATSGQGSGETQYF
few	TRBD1	TRBV7-9	TRBJ1-4	TGTGCCAGCAGCTTACCCCAGGGGGGAGAAAAACTGTTTTTT	CASSLPQGGEKLFF
.	TRBD1	TRBV6-6	TRBJ1-1	TGTGCCAGCAGTCACCAGGGGGTAACTGAAGCTTTCTTT	CASSHQGVTEAFF
many	.	TRBV5-1	TRBJ2-5	TGCGCCAGCAGCTTGGAGACCCAGTACTTC	CASSLETQYF
few	TRBD2	TRBV20-1	TRBJ2-1	TGCAGTGGTCCGACGGGACTATTTTACAATGAGCAGTTCTTC	CSGPTGLFYNEQFF
.	.	TRBV4-2	TRBJ1-4	TGTGCCAGCAGCGCAGCTCCAGGGGAGGGTGAGGAAAAACTGTTTTTT	CASSAAPGEGEEKLFF
.	.	TRBV6-5	TRBJ2-5	TGTGCCAGCAGTTACGCGGCGGGCCAAGAGACCCAGTACTTC	CASSYAAGQETQYF
.	.	TRBV9	TRBJ1-3	TGTGCCAGCAGCGGGCAGCAAGAGAGGGGAAACACCATATATTTT	CASSGQQERGNTIYF
.	TRBD2	TRBV7-9	TRBJ2-5	TGTGCCAGCAGCACTAGCGGGGGAGCACTTCAAGAGACCCAGTACTTC	CASSTSGGALQETQYF
.	.	TRBV20-1	TRBJ2-7	TGCAGTGCTATTAGCGGGGACAGCTACGAGCAGTACTTC	CSAISGDSYEQYF
.	.	TRBV29-1	TRBJ2-3	TGCAGCGTTGAAGATGGGTCGGTGACGGGGGCCCCAGATACGCAGTATTTT	CSVEDGSVTGAPDTQYF